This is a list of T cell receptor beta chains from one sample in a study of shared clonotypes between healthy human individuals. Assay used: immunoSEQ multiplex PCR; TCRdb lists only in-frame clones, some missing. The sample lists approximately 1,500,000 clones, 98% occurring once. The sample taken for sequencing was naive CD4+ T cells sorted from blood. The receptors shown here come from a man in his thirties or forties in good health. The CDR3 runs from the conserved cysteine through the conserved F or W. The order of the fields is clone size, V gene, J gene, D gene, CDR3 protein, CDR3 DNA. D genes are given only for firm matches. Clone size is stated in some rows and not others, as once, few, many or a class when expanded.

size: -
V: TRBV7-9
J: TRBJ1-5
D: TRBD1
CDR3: CASSSSGTGSNQPQHF
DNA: TGTGCCAGCAGCTCTAGCGGGACAGGGAGCAATCAGCCCCAGCATTTT

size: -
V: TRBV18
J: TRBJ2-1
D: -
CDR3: CASSVRGHEQFF
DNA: TGTGCCAGCTCAGTAAGGGGTCATGAGCAGTTCTTC

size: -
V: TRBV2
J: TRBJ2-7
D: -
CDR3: CASSADSGYEQYF
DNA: TGTGCCAGCAGCGCCGACAGTGGCTACGAGCAGTACTTC

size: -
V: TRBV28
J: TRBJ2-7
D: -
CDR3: CASSLDFHEQYF
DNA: TGTGCCAGCTCTCTAGACTTCCACGAGCAGTACTTC

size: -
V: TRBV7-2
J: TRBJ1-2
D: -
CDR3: CASSLVVWAQDYGYTF
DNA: TGTGCCAGCAGCTTAGTGGTCTGGGCCCAGGATTATGGCTACACCTTC

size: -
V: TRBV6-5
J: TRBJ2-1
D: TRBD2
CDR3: CASSYVGLAGIEQFF
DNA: TGTGCCAGCAGTTACGTCGGACTAGCGGGGATCGAGCAGTTCTTC

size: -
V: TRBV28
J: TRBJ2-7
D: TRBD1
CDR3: CASSQVGQFSDEQYF
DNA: TGTGCCAGCAGTCAAGTGGGACAGTTCTCCGACGAGCAGTACTTC

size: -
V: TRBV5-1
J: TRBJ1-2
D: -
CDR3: CASSGSANYGYTF
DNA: TGCGCCAGCAGTGGGTCAGCTAACTATGGCTACACCTTC

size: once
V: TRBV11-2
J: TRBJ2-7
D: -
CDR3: CASSLGGGSVGEQYF
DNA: TGTGCCAGCAGCTTAGGTGGGGGGTCCGTCGGAGAGCAGTACTTC

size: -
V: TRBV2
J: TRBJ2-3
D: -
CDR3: CASIRTALGTDTQYF
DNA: TGTGCCAGCATTAGGACAGCGCTCGGCACAGATACGCAGTATTTT

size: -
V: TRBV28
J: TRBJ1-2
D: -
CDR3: CASSLGLRGLANYGYTF
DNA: TGTGCCAGCAGTTTGGGATTACGGGGCTTAGCTAACTATGGCTACACCTTC

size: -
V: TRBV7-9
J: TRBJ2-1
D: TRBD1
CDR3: CASSSGQGTNNEQFF
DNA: TGTGCCAGCAGCTCCGGACAGGGGACGAACAATGAGCAGTTCTTC

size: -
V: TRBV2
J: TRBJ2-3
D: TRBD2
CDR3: CASSWAGVTDTQYF
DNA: TGTGCCAGCAGTTGGGCGGGAGTGACAGATACGCAGTATTTT

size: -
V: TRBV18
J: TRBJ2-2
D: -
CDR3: CASSTTAGTVVTGELFF
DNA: TGTGCCAGCTCTACGACGGCGGGGACAGTAGTCACCGGGGAGCTGTTTTTT

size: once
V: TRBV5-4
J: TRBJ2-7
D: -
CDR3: CASSHGALSYEQYF
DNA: TGTGCCAGCAGCCATGGGGCACTATCCTACGAGCAGTACTTC

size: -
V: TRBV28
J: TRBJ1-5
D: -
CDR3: CASSATRGTYSNQPQHF
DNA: TGTGCCAGCAGTGCGACTCGGGGGACCTATAGCAATCAGCCCCAGCATTTT

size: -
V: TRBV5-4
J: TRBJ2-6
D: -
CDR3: CASIVFSEADPSGANVLTF
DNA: TGTGCCAGCATAGTTTTCTCGGAGGCCGACCCCTCTGGGGCCAACGTCCTGACTTTC

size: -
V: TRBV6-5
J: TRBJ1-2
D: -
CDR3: CASSSSSTDYGYTF
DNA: TGTGCCAGCAGTTCCTCCTCGACGGACTATGGCTACACCTTC

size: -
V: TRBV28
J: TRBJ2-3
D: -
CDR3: CASSPTWTDLTDTQYF
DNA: TGTGCCAGCAGTCCCACTTGGACAGACCTCACAGATACGCAGTATTTT

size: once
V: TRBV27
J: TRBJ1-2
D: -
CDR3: CASSLTANQNYGYTF
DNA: TGTGCCAGCAGTCTGACAGCTAACCAGAACTATGGCTACACCTTC

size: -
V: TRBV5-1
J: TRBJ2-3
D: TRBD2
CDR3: CASSLGTSGRIIDTQYF
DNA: TGCGCCAGCAGCTTAGGGACTAGCGGGAGGATAATAGATACGCAGTATTTT

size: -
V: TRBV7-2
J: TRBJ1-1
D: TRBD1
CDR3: CASSPRTGMGTEAFF
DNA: TGTGCCAGCAGCCCACGGACAGGGATGGGGACTGAAGCTTTCTTT